The next 28 T cell receptor beta chains were all read from a single sample in a study of cytomegalovirus exposure and HLA in healthy donors. The table came from immunoSEQ multiplex PCR; TCRdb's copy has only in-frame clones and leaves some out. The table lists 150,000 to 200,000 clones, just under 85% of them singletons. The sample was PBMCs. The source of these receptors is a man under 40 in good health and CMV-seropositive.

This clone was seen a single time. This chain joins TRBV7-9 and TRBJ2-3, with 13 bases fitting TRBD2. The ends lost 5 bases at V and 9 bases at J; junction bases unmatched: 8. Germline V CDR1 and CDR2: SEHNR, FQNEAQ (reference sequence). This CDR3 has 15 residues. The CDR3 sequence is CASSDTSGGVRTQYF. Written as DNA, the CDR3 is TGTGCCAGCAGCGATACTAGCGGGGGGGTTCGGACGCAGTATTTT.

The chain links TRBV10-3 to TRBJ2-1; D possibly corresponds to TRBD2 (6 bases). From germline, CDR1 is ENHRY and CDR2 SYGVKD. Trimming took 2 bases from V and 9 from J, leaving 17 bases between them. CDR3 size: 15 residues. The CDR3 nucleotides are TGTGCCATCAGTGAGAGCCAGCGGGCCTGGGGTGAGCAGTTCTTC. This translates into CAISESQRAWGEQFF.

V usage is TRBV6-6 and J usage is TRBJ2-7, with D perhaps matching TRBD2 (6 bases). This CDR3 has 14 residues. Trimming stripped 7 bases from V and 1 base from J, with 14 bases between. Per germline, CDR1 MNHNY and CDR2 SVGAGI (reference sequence). CDR3 coding DNA: TGTGCCAGCACGGGGTGGGGGGAATCCTACGAGCAGTACTTC. Translating it yields CASTGWGESYEQYF.

This chain connects TRBV6-5 to TRBJ1-1; maybe TRBD1 (6 bases). The germline CDR1 and CDR2 sequences are MNHEY and SVGAGI. This CDR3 has 14 amino acids. The V end lost 6 bases, the J end lost 10 bases, and 21 bases lay between the germline ends. As DNA, the CDR3 is TGTGCCAGCAGATTCGACCCCGCGGGGGCTCGAGCTTTCTTT. Its protein product is CASRFDPAGARAFF.

This chain links TRBV5-7 with TRBJ2-1; TRBD1 matches at 7 bases. TRBV5-7 falls under the ORF class, with uncertain function. The CDR3 consists of 14 residues. V shed 6 bases, J shed 3 bases, and the junction held 6 bases outside the gene matches. This CDR3 is CASTRTGIYNEQFF. The CDR3 nucleotides are TGTGCCAGCACCAGGACAGGAATCTACAATGAGCAGTTCTTC.

The chain uses TRBV11-2 and TRBJ2-1, with a tentative D call TRBD1 (7 bases). The CDR3 runs 16 residues. Germline lookup yields CDR1 SGHAT and CDR2 FQNNGV. V dropped 3 bases and J dropped 4 bases, with 16 bases sitting between them. The CDR3: CASSFRGDRNYNEQFF. DNA for the CDR3: TGTGCCAGCAGCTTCAGGGGGGACCGGAATTACAATGAGCAGTTCTTC.

The rearrangement joins TRBV9 to TRBJ2-3; D possibly corresponds to TRBD2 (6 bases). V gave up 3 bases and J gave up 0 bases, with 11 bases separating them. The CDR3 has 15 amino acids. The germline CDR1 and CDR2 sequences are SGDLS and YYNGEE. The chain's CDR3 is CASSAGGGSTDTQYF. The CDR3 DNA follows: TGTGCCAGCAGCGCCGGGGGTGGGAGCACAGATACGCAGTATTTT.

V usage is TRBV15 and J usage is TRBJ2-1, with 9 bases identical to TRBD1. CDR1 is LNHNV, CDR2 YYDKDF, per germline (reference sequence). The CDR3 has 14 residues. Germline trimming cut 5 bases from V and 8 bases from J; bases unmatched to any gene: 7. CDR3 region: CATSDGTGLHEQFF. CDR3 DNA: TGTGCCACCAGCGACGGGACAGGGTTGCATGAGCAGTTCTTC.

The rearrangement joins TRBV13 to TRBJ1-2; D is unresolved. This CDR3 region has 14 residues. The V end lost 3 bases, the J end lost 2 bases, and 10 bases lay between the germline ends. Germline CDR1 and CDR2: PRHDT and FYEKMQ (reference sequence). CDR3 in amino acids: CASSLRGSNYGYTF. The CDR3 coding sequence is TGTGCCAGCAGCTTGAGAGGGTCAAACTATGGCTACACCTTC.

The CDR3 reads CASSFGTGGTEAFF. The CDR3 region has the DNA TGTGCCAGCAGCTTCGGGACAGGGGGGACTGAAGCTTTCTTT. The rearrangement uses TRBV7-6 and TRBJ1-1; 11 nucleotides match TRBD1. Germline assignment: CDR1 SGHVS and CDR2 FNYEAQ. V lost 3 bases, J lost 5 bases, and 2 bases stayed unmatched. The CDR3 has 14 amino acids. The complete variable domain, with remaining parts taken from reference TRBV7-6 and TRBJ1-1, reads GAGVSQSPRYKVTKRGQDVALRCDPISGHVSLYWYRQALGQGPEFLTYFNYEAQQDKSGLPNDRFSAERPEGSISTLTIQRTEQRDSAMYRCASSFGTGGTEAFFGQGTRLTVV.

J is TRBJ2-5 and V is TRBV7-6; TRBD2 matches at 8 bases. CDR3 size: 15 residues. V gave up 0 bases and J gave up 5 bases; unmatched junction bases: 5. The V gene's germline CDR1 is SGHVS and CDR2 FNYEAQ. The DNA for the CDR3 is TGTGCCAGCAGCTTAGCCGGGGGGGGCTGGGAGACCCAGTACTTC. The encoded protein is CASSLAGGGWETQYF.

This chain links TRBV7-6 with TRBJ2-7; possible D gene TRBD2, 5 bases. Trimming cost V 6 bases and J 5 bases, with 11 bases left between them. Germline V gene lookup returns CDR1 SGHVS and CDR2 FNYEAQ. The CDR3 runs 12 residues. DNA of the CDR3: TGTGCCAGCAGTCTTCAGCGGAACGAGCAGTACTTC. As protein: CASSLQRNEQYF. Supplemented by reference TRBV7-6 and TRBJ2-7, the full variable domain reads GAGVSQSPRYKVTKRGQDVALRCDPISGHVSLYWYRQALGQGPEFLTYFNYEAQQDKSGLPNDRFSAERPEGSISTLTIQRTEQRDSAMYRCASSLQRNEQYFGPGTRLTVT.

This chain connects TRBV5-1 to TRBJ2-5; 9 nucleotides line up with TRBD1. With 1 base clipped from V and 5 bases from J, the junction kept 12 bases outside the gene matches. This CDR3 comprises 17 residues. Germline CDR1 and CDR2: SGHRS and YFSETQ. The CDR3: CASSLRGQGRIYETQYF. The CDR3 nucleotides are TGCGCCAGCAGCTTGCGGGGACAGGGTAGGATATATGAGACCCAGTACTTC.

The genes are TRBV18 and TRBJ2-7; 14 nucleotides agree with TRBD2. Trimming took 6 bases from V and 7 from J; bases not matched to a gene: 5. The germline CDR1 and CDR2 sequences are KGHSH and LQKENI. CDR3 length: 14 amino acids. CDR3 nucleotides: TGTGCCAGCTCCCTGGGACTAGCGGGGGTTGAGCAGTACTTC. Amino acid sequence: CASSLGLAGVEQYF.

CDR3 in amino acids: CASSPGGGDGYTF. CDR3 nucleotides: TGTGCCAGCAGCCCAGGGGGCGGGGATGGCTACACCTTC. The V call is TRBV9, the J call TRBJ1-2; 8 positions agree with TRBD1. Germline CDR1 is SGDLS and CDR2 is YYNGEE. The CDR3 is 13 residues long. Trimming took 4 bases from V and 6 from J; bases not matched to a gene: 5. The full variable domain, with the rest looked up from reference TRBV9 and TRBJ1-2, is DSGVTQTPKHLITATGQRVTLRCSPRSGDLSVYWYQQSLDQGLQFLIQYYNGEERAKGNILERFSAQQFPDLHSELNLSSLELGDSALYFCASSPGGGDGYTFGSGTRLTVV.

The gene calls are TRBV27 and TRBJ2-2, with TRBD1 matching 8 bases. Germline trimming cut 5 bases from V and 4 bases from J; bases unmatched to any gene: 9. This CDR3 comprises 16 residues. Per the germline V gene, CDR1 is MNHEY and CDR2 is SMNVEV (reference sequence). CDR3 in amino acids: CASSPPRQGITGELFF. DNA of the CDR3: TGTGCCAGCAGTCCCCCGAGACAGGGGATCACCGGGGAGCTGTTTTTT.

The rearrangement joins TRBV7-2 to TRBJ2-7; possibly TRBD2 for D (5 bases). The V end was cut by 1 base, the J end by 6 bases, with 13 bases between. CDR1 is SGHTA, CDR2 FQGNSA, per germline. CDR3 length equals 14 residues. Here the CDR3 reads CASSLGGEVGEQYF. As DNA, the CDR3 is TGTGCCAGCAGCTTAGGGGGAGAGGTGGGCGAGCAGTACTTC.

The chain combines TRBV5-6 with TRBJ2-5, with 13 bases that match TRBD2. Per germline, CDR1 SGHDT and CDR2 YYEEEE. CDR3 length: 15 residues. V lost 1 base and J lost 5; bases outside the gene matches: 2. The CDR3 bases are TGTGCCAGCAGCTTGACACTAGCGGGGGGGGAGACCCAGTACTTC. Protein product: CASSLTLAGGETQYF.

V is TRBV9 and J is TRBJ2-5, with D possibly TRBD2 on 7 matching bases. The germline V gene has CDR1 SGDLS and CDR2 YYNGEE. The CDR3 spans 16 residues. Trimming took 4 bases from V and 6 from J, leaving 22 bases between them. CDR3 DNA sequence: TGTGCCAGCAGCCTTGAGTTCTCGGGGGGCGTGAAGACCCAGTACTTC. Protein product: CASSLEFSGGVKTQYF.

The chain couples TRBV7-8 to TRBJ1-5; no definite D call. CDR1 and CDR2 (germline): SGHVS, FQNEAQ. This CDR3 is built from 15 residues. V shed 5 bases and J shed 5 bases, with 16 bases lying between them. The CDR3 coding sequence is TGTGCCAGCAGCCCTCAGGCTCTAGCGGATCAGCCCCAGCATTTT. The encoded protein is CASSPQALADQPQHF. Filled out from reference TRBV7-8 and TRBJ1-5, the complete variable domain reads GAGVSQSPRYKVAKRGQDVALRCDPISGHVSLFWYQQALGQGPEFLTYFQNEAQLDKSGLPSDRFFAERPEGSVSTLKIQRTQQEDSAVYLCASSPQALADQPQHFGDGTRLSIL.

The chain is built from TRBV27 and TRBJ2-7, with a possible D match to TRBD2 (5 bases). V shed 5 bases and J shed 0 bases, with 14 bases lying between them. The CDR3 extends over 15 amino acids. The germline V gene encodes CDR1 MNHEY and CDR2 SMNVEV (reference sequence). CDR3: CASSGGAYLSYEQYF. The CDR3 region has the DNA TGTGCCAGCAGTGGAGGAGCCTACCTCTCCTACGAGCAGTACTTC.

The chain joins TRBV7-8 to TRBJ1-3; TRBD1 agrees at 8 bases. The length of the CDR3 is 15 residues. The germline V gene has CDR1 SGHVS and CDR2 FQNEAQ. V was clipped by 5 bases and J by 2 bases; unmatched bases: 5. CDR3 in amino acids: CASSPTQGAGNTIYF. The DNA of the CDR3 is TGTGCCAGCAGCCCTACACAGGGGGCTGGAAACACCATATATTTT.

The chain employs TRBV7-3 and TRBJ2-1; TRBD2 agrees at 8 bases. Germline CDR1 is SGHTA and CDR2 is FQGTGA. CDR3 size: 18 residues. Losses at the gene ends were 2 bases for V and 7 bases for J; bases not matched to a gene: 16. This CDR3 reads CASSLGWGDGLAKNEQFF. Here the CDR3 DNA reads TGTGCCAGCAGCTTAGGTTGGGGGGACGGACTAGCAAAGAATGAGCAGTTCTTC.

The chain has TRBV7-2 and TRBJ2-1; possible D gene TRBD2, 5 bases. Germline V lookup: CDR1 SGHTA, CDR2 FQGNSA. CDR3 size: 14 residues. V was trimmed by 1 base and J by 4 bases, leaving 8 bases between them. The CDR3 spells CASSLVPGYNEQFF. In DNA form, the CDR3 reads TGTGCCAGCAGCTTAGTTCCGGGATACAATGAGCAGTTCTTC. The complete variable domain, with remaining parts taken from reference TRBV7-2 and TRBJ2-1, reads GAGVSQSPSNKVTEKGKDVELRCDPISGHTALYWYRQSLGQGLEFLIYFQGNSAPDKSGLPSDRFSAERTGGSVSTLTIQRTQQEDSAVYLCASSLVPGYNEQFFGPGTRLTVL.

The chain couples TRBV13 to TRBJ2-2, with TRBD2 matching over 7 bases. Per germline, CDR1 PRHDT and CDR2 FYEKMQ (reference sequence). Trimming removed 5 bases from V and 2 bases from J; junction bases left unmatched: 5. CDR3 size: 15 residues. CDR3 nucleotide sequence: TGTGCCAGCAGCATCGGACTAGGTAACACCGGGGAGCTGTTTTTT. It encodes CASSIGLGNTGELFF.

The chain is built from TRBV29-1 and TRBJ1-4; D not certain. Per germline, CDR1 SQVTM and CDR2 ANQGSEA. The CDR3 runs 14 residues. V dropped 4 bases and J dropped 8 bases, with 17 bases sitting between them. DNA of the CDR3: TGCAGCGTTGTCTCCTTTTCCCGAGGGGAAAAACTGTTTTTT. It is translated as CSVVSFSRGEKLFF.

The chain joins TRBV7-6 to TRBJ1-1, with 10 bases lining up with TRBD1. This CDR3 has 15 residues. With V trimmed by 2 bases and J by 4 bases, 4 bases remained unmatched. The V gene's germline CDR1 is SGHVS and CDR2 FNYEAQ. CDR3 nucleotides: TGTGCCAGCAGCTTATCGCGGGACAGGGGCACTGAAGCTTTCTTT. Translation gives CASSLSRDRGTEAFF. Full variable domain (remainder filled in from reference TRBV7-6 and TRBJ1-1): GAGVSQSPRYKVTKRGQDVALRCDPISGHVSLYWYRQALGQGPEFLTYFNYEAQQDKSGLPNDRFSAERPEGSISTLTIQRTEQRDSAMYRCASSLSRDRGTEAFFGQGTRLTVV.

The chain is built from TRBV7-6 and TRBJ1-6, with TRBD1 matching over 8 bases. Germline values: CDR1 SGHVS, CDR2 FNYEAQ. The CDR3 consists of 15 residues. The J segment lost 7 bases and the V segment lost 6 bases, leaving 8 bases of the junction unmatched. Here the CDR3 reads CASRSRQGLNSPLHF. CDR3 DNA: TGTGCCAGCAGATCCCGACAGGGGTTGAATTCACCCCTCCACTTT.